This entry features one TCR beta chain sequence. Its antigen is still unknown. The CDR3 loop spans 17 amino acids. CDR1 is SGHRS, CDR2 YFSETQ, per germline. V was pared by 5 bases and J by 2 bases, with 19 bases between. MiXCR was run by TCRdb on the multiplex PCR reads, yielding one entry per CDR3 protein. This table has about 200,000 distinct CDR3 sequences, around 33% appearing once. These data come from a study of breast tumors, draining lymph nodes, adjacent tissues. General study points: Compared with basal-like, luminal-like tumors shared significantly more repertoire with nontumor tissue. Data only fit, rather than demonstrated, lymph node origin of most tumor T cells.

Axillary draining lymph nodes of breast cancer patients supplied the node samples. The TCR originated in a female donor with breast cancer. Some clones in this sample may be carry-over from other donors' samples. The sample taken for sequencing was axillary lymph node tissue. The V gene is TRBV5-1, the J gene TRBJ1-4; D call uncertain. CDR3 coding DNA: TGCGCCAGCAGGCAACCGCGGGCCAAGCAGACTAATGAAAAACTGTTTTTT. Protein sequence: CASRQPRAKQTNEKLFF.